The clone carrying this T cell receptor beta chain came up once. Antigen unknown. The sample belongs to a study of OX40 agonist ivuxolimab in advanced cancers. Study background: Patients were treated with intravenous ivuxolimab, dosed at 0.01 to 10 mg/kg and infused every 2 weeks.

Study results and caveats: At 0.1 to 3.0 mg/kg and by week 6, CD4+ and CD8+ T cells in the blood had expanded clonally.

TCRdb's copy holds only in-frame clones and misses some; the assay was immunoSEQ multiplex PCR. The sample lists 80,000 or so clones; 85% to 95% were seen once. Blood got drawn at baseline, again on cycle 4 day 1, and then on cycle 7 day 1. The CDR3 spans 16 residues. Germline CDR1 is SGHTS and CDR2 is YDEGEE. Trimming shortened V by 1 base and J by 2 bases, and 15 bases separated the two germline ends. The specimen was CD4+ or CD8+ T cells sorted from blood, collected in a trial of the OX40 agonist ivuxolimab. The sequence was obtained from an adult with an advanced solid tumor such as melanoma, head and neck, liver or kidney cancer. The chain joins TRBV5-8 to TRBJ1-2; no reliable D call. CDR3 region: CASSLPRESWNYGYTF. The CDR3 DNA reads TGTGCCAGCAGCTTGCCCCGGGAATCCTGGAACTATGGCTACACCTTC.